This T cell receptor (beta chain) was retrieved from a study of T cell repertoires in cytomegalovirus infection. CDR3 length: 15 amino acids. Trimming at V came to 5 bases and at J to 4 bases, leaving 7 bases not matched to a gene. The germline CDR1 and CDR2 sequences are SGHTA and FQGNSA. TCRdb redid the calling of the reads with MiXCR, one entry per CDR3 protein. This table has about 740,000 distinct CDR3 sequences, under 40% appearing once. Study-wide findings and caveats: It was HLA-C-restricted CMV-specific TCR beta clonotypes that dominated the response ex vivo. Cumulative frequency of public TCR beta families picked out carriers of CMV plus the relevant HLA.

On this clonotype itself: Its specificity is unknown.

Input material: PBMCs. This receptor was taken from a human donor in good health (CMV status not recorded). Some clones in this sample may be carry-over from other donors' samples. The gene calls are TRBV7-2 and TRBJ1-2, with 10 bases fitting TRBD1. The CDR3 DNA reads TGTGCCAGCAGCCCCGGGACAGGGGTGTCCTATGGCTACACCTTC. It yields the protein CASSPGTGVSYGYTF.